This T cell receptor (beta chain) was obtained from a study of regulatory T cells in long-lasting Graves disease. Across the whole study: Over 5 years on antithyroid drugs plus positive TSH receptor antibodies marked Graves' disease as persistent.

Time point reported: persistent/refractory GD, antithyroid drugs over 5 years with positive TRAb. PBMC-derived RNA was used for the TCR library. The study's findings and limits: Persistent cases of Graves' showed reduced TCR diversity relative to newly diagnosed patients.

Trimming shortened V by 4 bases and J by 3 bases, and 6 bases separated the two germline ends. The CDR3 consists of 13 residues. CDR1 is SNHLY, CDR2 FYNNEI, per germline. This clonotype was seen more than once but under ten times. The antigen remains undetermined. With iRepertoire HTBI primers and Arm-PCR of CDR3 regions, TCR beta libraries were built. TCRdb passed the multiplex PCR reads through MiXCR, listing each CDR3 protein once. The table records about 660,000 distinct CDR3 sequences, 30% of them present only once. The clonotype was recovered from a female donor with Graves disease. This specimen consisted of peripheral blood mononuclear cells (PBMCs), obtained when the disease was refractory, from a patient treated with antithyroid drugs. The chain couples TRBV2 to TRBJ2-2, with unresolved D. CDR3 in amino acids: CASSVVDTGELFF. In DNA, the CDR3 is TGTGCCAGCAGTGTCGTCGACACCGGGGAGCTGTTTTTT.